These T cell receptor beta chains were read from a single sample in a study of neurological immune-mediated disorders. In TCRdb, the 5' RACE reads were re-called with MiXCR into one record per CDR3 protein. The sample carries approximately 48,000 distinct CDR3 sequences, approximately 12% recorded once. The material sequenced was PBMCs. These receptors all come from a male donor with HTLV-1-associated myelopathy (HAM/TSP). Each CDR3 is given with its conserved first and last residue. D genes are given only for firm matches. Rows give clone size only sometimes, using once, few, many, or a class for an expanded clone.

clone_size j_call d_call v_call cdr3_aa cdr3_nt
many TRBJ2-3 NA TRBV6-2/TRBV6-3 CASSYGWGRTDTQYF TGTGCCAGCAGTTACGGCTGGGGGCGCACAGATACGCAGTATTTT
many TRBJ2-3 NA TRBV6-2/TRBV6-3 CASSELLDTQYF TGTGCCAGCAGTGAGCTCTTGGATACGCAGTATTTT
many TRBJ2-5 NA TRBV5-1 CASSFFLTREQETQYF TGCGCCAGCAGCTTTTTTCTAACCAGGGAGCAAGAGACCCAGTACTTC
many TRBJ2-3 NA TRBV6-4 CASSMGPRHTDTQYF TGTGCCAGCAGTATGGGACCCCGTCACACAGATACGCAGTATTTT
many TRBJ1-2 NA TRBV24-1 CVTSDRVLGTDGYTF TGTGTCACCAGTGATCGGGTGTTGGGGACGGATGGCTACACCTTC
NA TRBJ2-7 NA TRBV6-2/TRBV6-3 CASRLGLALGEQYF TGTGCCAGCAGGTTAGGACTCGCCCTAGGGGAGCAGTACTTC
many TRBJ2-5 NA TRBV7-9 CASSLYPKETQYF TGTGCCAGCAGCTTATATCCTAAGGAGACCCAGTACTTC
many TRBJ2-1 NA TRBV6-5 CASSPGGEQFF TGTGCCAGCAGCCCGGGTGGTGAGCAGTTCTTC
NA TRBJ2-5 NA TRBV27 CASRSGLLYQETQYF TGTGCCAGCAGATCGGGACTCCTGTACCAAGAGACCCAGTACTTC
many TRBJ1-5 TRBD1 TRBV20-1 CSAAGGPQPQHF TGCAGTGCCGCAGGGGGCCCTCAGCCCCAGCATTTT
many TRBJ1-5 NA TRBV10-2 CASSDGSNQPQHF TGCGCCAGCAGTGATGGAAGCAATCAGCCCCAGCATTTT
many TRBJ2-7 NA TRBV7-9 CASSLVAGYEQYF TGTGCCAGCAGCTTAGTGGCAGGCTACGAGCAGTACTTC
many TRBJ2-5 NA TRBV5-1 CASSLAVGGPQETQYF TGCGCCAGCAGCTTGGCCGTTGGGGGACCCCAAGAGACCCAGTACTTC
many TRBJ2-7 TRBD1 TRBV5-5 CASSLAPQGAYEQYF TGTGCCAGCAGCTTGGCTCCCCAGGGGGCCTACGAGCAGTACTTC
many TRBJ2-1 NA TRBV20-1 CSARSGRGPGNEQFF TGCAGTGCTAGAAGCGGGCGGGGGCCGGGGAATGAGCAGTTCTTC
NA TRBJ2-5 NA TRBV6-6 CASSFSQETQYF TGTGCCAGCAGTTTCAGCCAAGAGACACAGTACTTC
many TRBJ2-7 TRBD1 TRBV2 CSSGTGVSEQYF TGTTCTTCGGGGACAGGGGTTTCCGAGCAGTACTTC
many TRBJ2-5 TRBD2 TRBV4-3 CASSQGRGGQETQYF TGCGCCAGCAGCCAAGGTCGGGGGGGGCAAGAGACCCAGTACTTC
many TRBJ2-7 TRBD1 TRBV28 CASRGGQGTYEQYF TGTGCCAGCAGGGGGGGACAGGGTACCTACGAGCAGTACTTC
many TRBJ2-7 NA TRBV18 CASSPQGDQTYEQYF TGTGCCAGCTCACCACAGGGAGACCAAACCTACGAGCAGTACTTC
many TRBJ1-2 NA TRBV20-1 CSGERGLDGYTF TGCAGTGGGGAACGGGGGTTGGATGGCTACACCTTC
many TRBJ2-1 TRBD2 TRBV5-1 CASSLDAGGYNEQFF TGCGCCAGCAGCTTGGACGCGGGGGGCTACAATGAGCAGTTCTTC
NA TRBJ1-3 NA TRBV4-3 CAISRSQCTGNTIYF TGCGCCATCAGCCGATCACAGTGTACTGGAAACACCATATATTTT
many TRBJ1-1 NA TRBV7-2 CASSKGHVNTEAFF TGTGCCAGCAGCAAGGGACACGTGAACACTGAAGCTTTCTTT
many TRBJ2-7 NA TRBV12-3/TRBV12-4 CASSRRFEQYF TGTGCCAGCAGTCGCCGCTTCGAGCAGTACTTC
many TRBJ1-4 TRBD1 TRBV7-9 CASSSTGVNEKLFF TGTGCCAGCAGCTCCACAGGGGTTAATGAAAAACTGTTTTTT
many TRBJ2-3 TRBD2 TRBV12-3/TRBV12-4 CASSLTSGGAIDTQYF TGTGCCAGCAGTTTGACTAGCGGGGGGGCAATTGATACGCAGTATTTT
many TRBJ2-2 NA TRBV5-5 CASSLTVNTGELFF TGTGCCAGCAGCTTGACGGTGAACACCGGGGAGCTGTTTTTT
many TRBJ1-1 NA TRBV6-5 CASSFRDITEAFF TGTGCCAGCAGTTTTAGGGATATCACTGAAGCTTTCTTT
many TRBJ1-1 NA TRBV11-2 CASSHDWGNTEAFF TGTGCCAGCAGCCACGATTGGGGAAACACTGAAGCTTTCTTT
many TRBJ2-3 TRBD1 TRBV9 CASSVGQGSTDTQYF TGTGCCAGCAGCGTTGGACAGGGGAGCACAGATACGCAGTATTTT
many TRBJ2-3 TRBD2 TRBV7-2 CASRRRGGTSGGTDTQYF TGTGCCAGCAGACGGAGGGGGGGGACTAGCGGGGGCACAGATACGCAGTATTTT
medium-sized TRBJ2-7 TRBD2 TRBV7-8 CASSRGGSNEQYF TGTGCCAGCTCCCGGGGAGGGTCCAACGAGCAGTACTTC
many TRBJ1-2 TRBD1 TRBV10-3 CAIRGTAQGYGYTF TGTGCCATCAGGGGGACAGCGCAGGGCTATGGCTACACCTTC
many TRBJ2-2 NA TRBV20-1 CSAPDSQNTGELFF TGCAGTGCTCCCGACAGCCAGAACACCGGGGAGCTGTTTTTT
many TRBJ2-2 NA TRBV4-3 CASSQDLGDTGELFF TGCGCCAGCAGCCAAGATTTAGGGGACACCGGGGAGCTGTTTTTT
many TRBJ2-7 NA TRBV29-1 CSVPGLDIYEQYF TGCAGCGTACCGGGACTGGACATCTACGAGCAGTACTTC
many TRBJ2-1 NA TRBV12-3/TRBV12-4 CASSALYEQFF TGTGCCAGCAGTGCCCTATATGAGCAGTTCTTC
many TRBJ1-1 NA TRBV20-1 CSARDLGRDYTEAFF TGCAGTGCTAGAGATTTGGGCAGGGATTACACTGAAGCTTTCTTT
many TRBJ1-1 NA TRBV28 CASSLLGTEAFF TGTGCCAGCAGTTTATTAGGCACTGAAGCTTTCTTT
many TRBJ2-7 TRBD2 TRBV12-3/TRBV12-4 CASSKRGGPTNEQYF TGTGCCAGCAGTAAGCGGGGGGGCCCGACGAACGAGCAGTACTTC
many TRBJ1-1 TRBD1 TRBV18 CASSGQANTEAFF TGTGCCAGCTCCGGACAGGCGAACACTGAAGCTTTCTTT
many TRBJ2-7 TRBD2 TRBV20-1 CSARDGQREGLEQYF TGCAGTGCTAGAGACGGACAGCGGGAGGGACTCGAGCAGTACTTC
many TRBJ2-7 NA TRBV5-5 CASSRKIDGTYEQYF TGTGCCAGCAGCAGGAAGATTGACGGAACCTACGAGCAGTACTTC
many TRBJ2-7 NA TRBV6-2/TRBV6-3 CGAGTLTYEQYF TGCGGCGCCGGCACCTTAACCTACGAGCAGTACTTC
NA TRBJ2-7 NA TRBV5-1 CASSLDLGVSGEQYF TGCGCCAGCAGCTTGGATTTAGGGGTTTCTGGCGAGCAGTACTTC
many TRBJ2-3 NA TRBV5-1 CASSSGQSTDTQYF TGCGCCAGCAGCTCTGGACAGAGCACAGATACGCAGTATTTT
many TRBJ2-1 TRBD2 TRBV10-3 CAISGGTSGGPAYNEQFF TGTGCCATCAGTGGGGGGACTAGCGGGGGCCCAGCCTACAATGAGCAGTTCTTC
few TRBJ2-5 NA TRBV20-1 CSAEPIGGQETQYF TGCAGTGCCGAGCCGATCGGGGGTCAAGAGACCCAGTACTTC
NA TRBJ2-3 NA TRBV7-7 CASSLEAGATDTQYF TGTGCCAGCAGCTTAGAGGCGGGGGCCACAGATACGCAGTATTTT
many TRBJ1-5 NA TRBV20-1 CSARDGAGRQPQHF TGCAGTGCTAGAGATGGGGCAGGGCGGCAGCCCCAGCATTTT
many TRBJ1-6 TRBD1 TRBV4-1 CASSLDRANSPLHF TGCGCCAGCAGCCTTGACAGGGCTAATTCACCCCTCCACTTT
few TRBJ2-3 NA TRBV6-6 CASSYLLAASTDTQYF TGTGCCAGCAGTTACTTACTGGCGGCTAGCACAGATACGCAGTATTTT
many TRBJ1-1 NA TRBV5-1 CASSLARGGAEAFF TGCGCCAGCAGCTTGGCTAGGGGAGGGGCTGAAGCTTTCTTT
few TRBJ1-6 NA TRBV7-2 CASSLPRVNSPLHF TGTGCCAGCAGCTTACCCAGGGTTAATTCACCCCTCCACTTT